Listed below are T cell receptor beta chains from one sample, sequenced in a study of OX40 agonist ivuxolimab in advanced cancers. TCRdb's table, derived via immunoSEQ multiplex PCR, lists solely in-frame clones and lacks some. The sample records almost 35,000 clones, around 85% being singletons. Source: CD4+ or CD8+ T cells sorted from blood, taken in a trial of the OX40 agonist ivuxolimab. The source is an adult with an advanced solid tumor such as melanoma, head and neck, liver or kidney cancer. CDR3s include the opening cysteine and the closing phenylalanine or tryptophan. A D gene is named only where the DNA matches it firmly. Only some rows state a clone size, as once, few, many or a class for expanded clones.

J gene: TRBJ2-2
D gene: NA
V gene: TRBV6-4
clone size: NA
CDR3 DNA: TGTGCCAGCAGTGACTCGAGTGGTCACACCGGGGAGCTGTTTTTT
CDR3 protein: CASSDSSGHTGELFF

J gene: TRBJ2-3
D gene: TRBD2
V gene: TRBV5-1
clone size: once
CDR3 DNA: TGCGCCAGCAGGCTAGCGGGGGAGAGCACAGATACGCAGTATTTT
CDR3 protein: CASRLAGESTDTQYF

J gene: TRBJ1-5
D gene: NA
V gene: TRBV6-4
clone size: NA
CDR3 DNA: TGTGCCAGCAGCCCGTGGGGAGGGAGTCAGCCCCAGCATTTT
CDR3 protein: CASSPWGGSQPQHF

J gene: TRBJ2-3
D gene: TRBD1
V gene: TRBV10-2
clone size: NA
CDR3 DNA: TGCGCCAGCAGTGTAGGACCGGGGACAGGCACAGATACGCAGTATTTT
CDR3 protein: CASSVGPGTGTDTQYF

J gene: TRBJ2-1
D gene: TRBD2
V gene: TRBV5-1
clone size: NA
CDR3 DNA: TGCGCCAGCAGCTTAAGCGGGGGGGCCGGGAATGAGCAGTTCTTC
CDR3 protein: CASSLSGGAGNEQFF

J gene: TRBJ1-2
D gene: NA
V gene: TRBV6-1
clone size: NA
CDR3 DNA: TGTGCCAGCAGTGATGCGTCCAACTATGGCTACACCTTC
CDR3 protein: CASSDASNYGYTF

J gene: TRBJ2-7
D gene: NA
V gene: TRBV5-1
clone size: NA
CDR3 DNA: TGCGCCAGCAGCTTGGTTGTGGCAGGGGCCAACGAGCAGTACTTC
CDR3 protein: CASSLVVAGANEQYF

J gene: TRBJ1-3
D gene: NA
V gene: TRBV13
clone size: NA
CDR3 DNA: TGTGCCAGCAGCTCATACTCAGGAAACACCATATATTTT
CDR3 protein: CASSSYSGNTIYF

J gene: TRBJ1-4
D gene: NA
V gene: TRBV10-2
clone size: NA
CDR3 DNA: TGCGCCAGCATCCCGCGGGGGGACGGGAATGAGGAAAAACTGTTTTTT
CDR3 protein: CASIPRGDGNEEKLFF

J gene: TRBJ1-1
D gene: NA
V gene: TRBV6-5
clone size: NA
CDR3 DNA: TGTGCCACCAGTCCGGTTCAAGGGACTGAAGCTTTCTTT
CDR3 protein: CATSPVQGTEAFF

J gene: TRBJ1-5
D gene: NA
V gene: TRBV6-5
clone size: few
CDR3 DNA: TGTGCCACCCACACGGGGGATCAGCCCCAGCATTTT
CDR3 protein: CATHTGDQPQHF

J gene: TRBJ2-7
D gene: TRBD1
V gene: TRBV7-2
clone size: NA
CDR3 DNA: TGTGCCAGCAGCCCCAGGGACAGGGGAGGAGCAACGCAGTACTTC
CDR3 protein: CASSPRDRGGATQYF

J gene: TRBJ1-1
D gene: NA
V gene: TRBV18
clone size: NA
CDR3 DNA: TGTGCCAGCTCACCACTTTCGGCCAACACTGAAGCTTTCTTT
CDR3 protein: CASSPLSANTEAFF

J gene: TRBJ2-3
D gene: NA
V gene: TRBV5-1
clone size: NA
CDR3 DNA: TGCGCCAGCAGCTTGGCGCCGGCTCTTGATACGCAGTATTTT
CDR3 protein: CASSLAPALDTQYF

J gene: TRBJ1-3
D gene: NA
V gene: TRBV6-6
clone size: NA
CDR3 DNA: TGTGCCAGCGAAACAGGGCTCTCTGGAAACACCATATATTTT
CDR3 protein: CASETGLSGNTIYF